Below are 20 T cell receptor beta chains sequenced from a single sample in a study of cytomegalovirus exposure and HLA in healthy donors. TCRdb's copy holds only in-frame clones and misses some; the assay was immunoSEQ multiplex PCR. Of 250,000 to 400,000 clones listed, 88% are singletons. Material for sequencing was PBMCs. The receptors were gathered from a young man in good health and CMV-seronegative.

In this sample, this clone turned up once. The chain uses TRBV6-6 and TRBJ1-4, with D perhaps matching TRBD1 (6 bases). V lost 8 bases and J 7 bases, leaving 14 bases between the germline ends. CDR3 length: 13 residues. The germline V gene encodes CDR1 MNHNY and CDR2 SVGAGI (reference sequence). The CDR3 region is CASREGGSEKLFF. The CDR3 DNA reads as TGTGCCAGCCGGGAAGGGGGTAGTGAAAAACTGTTTTTT.

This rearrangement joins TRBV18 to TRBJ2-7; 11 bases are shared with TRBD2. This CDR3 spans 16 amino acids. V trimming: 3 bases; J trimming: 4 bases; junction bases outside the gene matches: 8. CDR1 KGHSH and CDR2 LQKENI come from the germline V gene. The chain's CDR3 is CASSPLSGGARYEQYF. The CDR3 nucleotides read TGTGCCAGCTCACCGCTTAGCGGGGGGGCAAGGTACGAGCAGTACTTC.

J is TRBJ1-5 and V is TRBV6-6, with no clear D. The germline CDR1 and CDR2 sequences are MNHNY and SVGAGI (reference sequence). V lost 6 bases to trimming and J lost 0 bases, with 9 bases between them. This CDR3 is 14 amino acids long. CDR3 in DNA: TGTGCCAGCAGCCTCGGTAATAGCAATCAGCCCCAGCATTTT. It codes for CASSLGNSNQPQHF.

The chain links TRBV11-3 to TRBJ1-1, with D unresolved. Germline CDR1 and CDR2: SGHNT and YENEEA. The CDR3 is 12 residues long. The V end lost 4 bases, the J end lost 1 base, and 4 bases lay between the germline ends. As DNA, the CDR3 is TGTGCCAGCAGCTCCCAGAACACTGAAGCTTTCTTT. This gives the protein CASSSQNTEAFF.

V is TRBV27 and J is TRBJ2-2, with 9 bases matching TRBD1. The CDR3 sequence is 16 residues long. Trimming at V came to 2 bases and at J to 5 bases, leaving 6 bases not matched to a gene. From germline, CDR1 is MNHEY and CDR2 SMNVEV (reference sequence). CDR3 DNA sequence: TGTGCCAGCAGTTTAAACGCAGGGACAGGGACCGGGGAGCTGTTTTTT. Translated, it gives CASSLNAGTGTGELFF.

This chain's CDR3 is CASTTGQGHHEQYF. The CDR3 DNA sequence: TGTGCCAGTACCACGGGACAGGGGCACCACGAGCAGTACTTC. This rearrangement joins TRBV19 to TRBJ2-7; 10 bases are shared with TRBD1. With V trimmed by 7 bases and J by 5 bases, 8 bases remained unmatched. The germline gives CDR1 LNHDA, CDR2 SQIVND (reference sequence). The CDR3 is 14 residues long. The complete variable domain, with remaining parts taken from reference TRBV19 and TRBJ2-7, reads DGGITQSPKYLFRKEGQNVTLSCEQNLNHDAMYWYRQDPGQGLRLIYYSQIVNDFQKGDIAEGYSVSREKKESFPLTVTSAQKNPTAFYLCASTTGQGHHEQYFGPGTRLTVT.

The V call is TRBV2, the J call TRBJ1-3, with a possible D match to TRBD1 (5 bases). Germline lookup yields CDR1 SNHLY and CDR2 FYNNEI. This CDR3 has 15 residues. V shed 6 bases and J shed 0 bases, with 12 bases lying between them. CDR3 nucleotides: TGTGCCAGCAGCGGGACGGACTACTCTGGAAACACCATATATTTT. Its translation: CASSGTDYSGNTIYF.

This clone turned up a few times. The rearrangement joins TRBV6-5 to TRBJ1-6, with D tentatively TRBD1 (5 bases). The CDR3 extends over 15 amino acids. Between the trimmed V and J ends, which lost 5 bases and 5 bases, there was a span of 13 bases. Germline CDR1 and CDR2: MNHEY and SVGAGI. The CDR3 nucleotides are TGTGCCAGCAGTGCCTTACAGGCGAATAATTCACCCCTCCACTTT. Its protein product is CASSALQANNSPLHF.

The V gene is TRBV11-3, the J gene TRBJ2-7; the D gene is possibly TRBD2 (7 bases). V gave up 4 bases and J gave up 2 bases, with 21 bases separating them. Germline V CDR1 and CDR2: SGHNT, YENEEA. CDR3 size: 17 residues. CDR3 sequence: CASSSEVAGASTYEQYF. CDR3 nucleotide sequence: TGTGCCAGCAGCTCGGAGGTTGCGGGGGCGTCCACCTACGAGCAGTACTTC.

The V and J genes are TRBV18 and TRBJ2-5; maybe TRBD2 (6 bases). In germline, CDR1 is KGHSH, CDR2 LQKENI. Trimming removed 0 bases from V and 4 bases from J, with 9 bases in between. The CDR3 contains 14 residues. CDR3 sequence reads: CASSPPDGGETQYF. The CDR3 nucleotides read TGTGCCAGCTCACCACCCGACGGGGGAGAGACCCAGTACTTC.

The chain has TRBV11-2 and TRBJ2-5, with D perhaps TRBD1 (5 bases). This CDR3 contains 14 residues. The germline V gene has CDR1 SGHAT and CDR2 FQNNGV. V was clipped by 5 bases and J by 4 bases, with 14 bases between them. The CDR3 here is CASSPGPRGETQYF. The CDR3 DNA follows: TGTGCCAGCAGCCCCGGGCCTAGGGGAGAGACCCAGTACTTC.

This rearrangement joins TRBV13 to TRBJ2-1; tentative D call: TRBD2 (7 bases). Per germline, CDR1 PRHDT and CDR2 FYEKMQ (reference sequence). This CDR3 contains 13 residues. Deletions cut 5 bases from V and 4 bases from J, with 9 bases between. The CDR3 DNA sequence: TGTGCCAGCAGCGGGGGGGCATACAATGAGCAGTTCTTC. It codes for CASSGGAYNEQFF.

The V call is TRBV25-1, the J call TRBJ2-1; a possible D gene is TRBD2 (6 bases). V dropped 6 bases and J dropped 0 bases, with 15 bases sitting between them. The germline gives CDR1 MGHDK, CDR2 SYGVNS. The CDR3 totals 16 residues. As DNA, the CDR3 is TGTGCCAGCAGCCACCGGGGGAAAAACTCCTACAATGAGCAGTTCTTC. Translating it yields CASSHRGKNSYNEQFF.

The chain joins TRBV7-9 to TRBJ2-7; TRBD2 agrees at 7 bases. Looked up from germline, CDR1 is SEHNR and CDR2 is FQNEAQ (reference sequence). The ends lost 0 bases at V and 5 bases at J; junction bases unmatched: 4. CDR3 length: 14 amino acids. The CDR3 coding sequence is TGTGCCAGCAGCTTAGCGCAGGGAGGGGACGAGCAGTACTTC. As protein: CASSLAQGGDEQYF.

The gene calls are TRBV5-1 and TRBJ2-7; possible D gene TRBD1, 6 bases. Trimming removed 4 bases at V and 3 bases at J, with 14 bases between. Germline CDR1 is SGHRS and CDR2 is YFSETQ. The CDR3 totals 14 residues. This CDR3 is CASSPSGVGYEQYF. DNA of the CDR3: TGCGCCAGCAGCCCATCAGGGGTAGGCTACGAGCAGTACTTC.

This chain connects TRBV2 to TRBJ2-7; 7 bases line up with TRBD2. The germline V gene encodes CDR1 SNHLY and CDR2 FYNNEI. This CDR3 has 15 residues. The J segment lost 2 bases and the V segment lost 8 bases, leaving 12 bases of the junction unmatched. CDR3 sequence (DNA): TGTGCCAGCGGGGGGGTAGGACATAACGCCTACGAGCAGTACTTC. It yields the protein CASGGVGHNAYEQYF.

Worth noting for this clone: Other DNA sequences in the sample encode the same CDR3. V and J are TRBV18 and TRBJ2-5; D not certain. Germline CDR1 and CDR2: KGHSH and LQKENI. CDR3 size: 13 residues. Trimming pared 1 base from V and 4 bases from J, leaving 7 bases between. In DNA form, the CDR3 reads TGTGCCAGCTCACCACAAGGCGGAGAGACCCAGTACTTC. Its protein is CASSPQGGETQYF.

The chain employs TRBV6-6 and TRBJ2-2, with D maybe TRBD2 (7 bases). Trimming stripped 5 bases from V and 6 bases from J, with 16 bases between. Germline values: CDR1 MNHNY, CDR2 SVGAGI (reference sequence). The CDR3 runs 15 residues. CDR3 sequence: CASSPTGGRAGELFF. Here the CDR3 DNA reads TGTGCCAGCAGTCCTACGGGGGGCCGGGCCGGGGAGCTGTTTTTT.

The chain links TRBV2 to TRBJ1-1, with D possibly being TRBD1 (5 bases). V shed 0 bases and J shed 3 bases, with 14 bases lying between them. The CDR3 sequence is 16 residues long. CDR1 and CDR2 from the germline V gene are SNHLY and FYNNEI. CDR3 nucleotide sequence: TGTGCCAGCAGTGAAGCGGGCTGGAAACAGGACACTGAAGCTTTCTTT. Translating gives CASSEAGWKQDTEAFF.

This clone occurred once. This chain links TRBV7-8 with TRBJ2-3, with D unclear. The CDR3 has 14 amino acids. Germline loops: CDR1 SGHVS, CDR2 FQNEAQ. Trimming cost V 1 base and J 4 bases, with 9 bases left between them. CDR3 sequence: CASSLDTFADTQYF. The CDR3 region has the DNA TGTGCCAGCAGCTTAGATACATTCGCAGATACGCAGTATTTT. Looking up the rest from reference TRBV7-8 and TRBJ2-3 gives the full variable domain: GAGVSQSPRYKVAKRGQDVALRCDPISGHVSLFWYQQALGQGPEFLTYFQNEAQLDKSGLPSDRFFAERPEGSVSTLKIQRTQQEDSAVYLCASSLDTFADTQYFGPGTRLTVL.